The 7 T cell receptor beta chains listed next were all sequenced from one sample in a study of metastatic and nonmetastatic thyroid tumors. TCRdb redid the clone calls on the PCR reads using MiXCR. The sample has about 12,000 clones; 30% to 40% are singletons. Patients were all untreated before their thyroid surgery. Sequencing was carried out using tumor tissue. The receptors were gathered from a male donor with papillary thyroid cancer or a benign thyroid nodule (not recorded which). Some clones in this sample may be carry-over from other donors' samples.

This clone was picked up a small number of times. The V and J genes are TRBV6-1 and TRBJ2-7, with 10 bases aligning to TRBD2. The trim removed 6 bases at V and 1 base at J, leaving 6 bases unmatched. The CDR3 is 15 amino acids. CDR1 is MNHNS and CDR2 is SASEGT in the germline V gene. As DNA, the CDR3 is TGTGCCAGCAGAAGAGGGACTAGCGCATCCTACGAGCAGTACTTC. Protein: CASRRGTSASYEQYF.

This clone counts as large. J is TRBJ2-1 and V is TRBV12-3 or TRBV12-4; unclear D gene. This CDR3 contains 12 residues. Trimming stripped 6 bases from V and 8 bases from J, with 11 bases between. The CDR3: CASSPTVDEQFF. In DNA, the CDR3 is TGTGCCAGCAGCCCCACCGTTGATGAGCAGTTCTTC.

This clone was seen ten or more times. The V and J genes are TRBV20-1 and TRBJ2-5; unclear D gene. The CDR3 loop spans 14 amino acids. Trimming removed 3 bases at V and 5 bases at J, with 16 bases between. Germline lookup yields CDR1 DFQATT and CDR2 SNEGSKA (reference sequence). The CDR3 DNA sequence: TGCAGTGCTAGCTACGCGGAGACGGGCGAGACCCAGTACTTC. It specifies CSASYAETGETQYF.

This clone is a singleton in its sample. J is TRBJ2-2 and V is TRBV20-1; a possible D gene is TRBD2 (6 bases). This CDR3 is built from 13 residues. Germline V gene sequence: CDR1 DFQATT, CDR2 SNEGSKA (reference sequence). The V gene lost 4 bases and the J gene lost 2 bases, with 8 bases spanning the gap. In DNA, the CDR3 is TGCAGTGCTATCGGGGGAAACACCGGGGAGCTGTTTTTT. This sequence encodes CSAIGGNTGELFF.

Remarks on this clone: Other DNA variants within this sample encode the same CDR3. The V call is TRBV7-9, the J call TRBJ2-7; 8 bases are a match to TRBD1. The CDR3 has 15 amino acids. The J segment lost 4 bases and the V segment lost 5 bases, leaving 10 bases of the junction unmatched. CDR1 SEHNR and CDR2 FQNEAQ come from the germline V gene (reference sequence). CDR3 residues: CASSLGQGADYEQYV. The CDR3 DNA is TGTGCCAGCAGCCTTGGACAGGGTGCGGATTACGAGCAGTACGTC.

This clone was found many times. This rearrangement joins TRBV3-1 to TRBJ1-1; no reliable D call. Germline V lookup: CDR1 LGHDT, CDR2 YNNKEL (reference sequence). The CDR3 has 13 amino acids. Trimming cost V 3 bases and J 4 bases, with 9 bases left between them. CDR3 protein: CASSQIPATEAFF. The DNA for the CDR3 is TGTGCCAGCAGCCAGATCCCGGCCACTGAAGCTTTCTTT.

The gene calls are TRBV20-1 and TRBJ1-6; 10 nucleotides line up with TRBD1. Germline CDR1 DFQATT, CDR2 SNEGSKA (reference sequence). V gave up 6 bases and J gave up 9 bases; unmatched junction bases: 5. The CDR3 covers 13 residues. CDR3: CSAGTGESSPLHF. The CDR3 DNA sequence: TGCAGTGCCGGGACAGGGGAAAGTTCACCCCTCCACTTT.